These T cell receptor beta chains were read from a single sample in a study of blood T cell repertoires in COVID-19. Method: immunoSEQ multiplex PCR; TCRdb's copy keeps in-frame clones and lacks some. The sample includes roughly 40,000 clones, roughly 80% of them seen just once. Sequenced sample: peripheral blood. The receptors come from an elderly woman with acute or convalescent COVID-19. The CDR3 runs from the conserved cysteine through the conserved F or W. D genes are given only for firm matches. Rows give clone size only sometimes, using once, few, many, or a class for an expanded clone.

cdr3_length,clone_size,d_call,v_call,j_call,cdr3_nt,cdr3_aa
14,.,TRBD1,TRBV7-2,TRBJ1-6,TGTGCCAGCAGCTTTACAGGGGGTAATTCACCCCTCCACTTT,CASSFTGGNSPLHF
13,.,.,TRBV24-1,TRBJ2-7,TGTGCCACCAGCGCCGGTTATGGCTACGAGCAGTACTTC,CATSAGYGYEQYF
16,.,TRBD2,TRBV7-2,TRBJ2-7,TGTGCCAGCAGCTTAGCGGGGACTAGCGGAACCTACGAGCAGTACTTC,CASSLAGTSGTYEQYF
18,few,TRBD1,TRBV24-1,TRBJ1-2,TGTGCCACCAGTGACCCTAAATTCTCCGACAGGGGAATTCGCGGCTACACCTTC,CATSDPKFSDRGIRGYTF
16,once,.,TRBV19,TRBJ1-5,TGTGCCAGTAGTATTCATCGGCAGGGGTCTATGAGGCCCCAGCATTTT,CASSIHRQGSMRPQHF
16,.,.,TRBV7-6,TRBJ1-1,TGTGCCAGCAGCTTAGAAGGGGAGGGAGAGGACACTGAAGCTTTCTTT,CASSLEGEGEDTEAFF
16,.,TRBD2,TRBV9,TRBJ2-1,TGTGCCAGCAGCGTTTTTAGCGGGGATACCTACAATGAGCAGTTCTTC,CASSVFSGDTYNEQFF
12,once,.,TRBV2,TRBJ2-2,TGTGCCAGCAGTTACTACACCGGGGAGCTGTTTTTT,CASSYYTGELFF
12,.,.,TRBV2,TRBJ1-2,TGTGCCACCGAAGCAGGGGTAGGGGGCTACACCTTC,CATEAGVGGYTF
14,.,.,TRBV5-1,TRBJ1-2,TGCGCCAGCAGTTTAACGGGGGGGTCTGTTGGCTACACCTTC,CASSLTGGSVGYTF
11,few,.,TRBV29-1,TRBJ1-2,TGCAGCATAGTACCTAACGGGGGTTACACCTTC,CSIVPNGGYTF
12,medium-sized,.,TRBV30,TRBJ2-7,TGTGCCTGGAGCGCCGACAGGTACGAGCAGTACTTC,CAWSADRYEQYF
12,.,.,TRBV28,TRBJ2-1,TGTGCCAGCAGTTCCCACTACAATGAGCAGTTCTTC,CASSSHYNEQFF
15,.,.,TRBV7-9,TRBJ2-1,TGTGCCAGCAGCCGTATTATGAGCTCCTACAATGAGCAGTTCTTC,CASSRIMSSYNEQFF
15,.,.,TRBV7-2,TRBJ2-3,TGTGCCAGCAGCTTAGGCGGGACTGCGGGGGATACGCAGTATTTT,CASSLGGTAGDTQYF
13,.,.,TRBV11-2,TRBJ2-5,TGTGCCAGCAGCTTCGCAGGGGAAGAGACCCAGTACTTC,CASSFAGEETQYF
12,once,.,TRBV3-1/TRBV3-2,TRBJ2-2,TGTGCCAGCAGTCGGAACACCGGGGAGCTGTTTTTT,CASSRNTGELFF
18,.,TRBD2,TRBV25-1,TRBJ2-7,TGTGCCAGCAGTTCTCACCTTAGCGGTCAGGGAGGGAGGTACGAGCAGTACTTC,CASSSHLSGQGGRYEQYF
15,few,TRBD2,TRBV6-5,TRBJ2-7,TGTGCCAGCAGTTGGGAGGGCGGGTCGGCCAGGGAGCAGTACTTC,CASSWEGGSAREQYF
15,few,.,TRBV7-9,TRBJ1-1,TGTGCCAGCAGCTTGGACGACAGGCGGAACACTGAAGCTTTCTTT,CASSLDDRRNTEAFF
12,.,.,TRBV7-2,TRBJ2-1,TGTGCCAGCAGCTTAGGACTTCTTGAGCAGTTCTTC,CASSLGLLEQFF
14,once,.,TRBV5-6,TRBJ2-7,TGTGCCAGCAGCTTGTACGGGAGATCTGGCGAGCAGTACTTC,CASSLYGRSGEQYF
15,.,TRBD1,TRBV3-1/TRBV3-2,TRBJ1-5,TGTGCCAGCAGCCAGGACCGACAGGGAGGTCAGCCCCAGCATTTT,CASSQDRQGGQPQHF
18,.,TRBD2,TRBV5-8,TRBJ2-1,TGTGCCAGCAGCGCGGGACTAGCGGGAGGACTCCTCGGGGATGAGCAGTTCTTC,CASSAGLAGGLLGDEQFF
13,.,TRBD1,TRBV6-5,TRBJ1-1,TGTGCCAGCAGGCGACAGGGTCCCACTGAAGCTTTCTTT,CASRRQGPTEAFF
14,.,.,TRBV6-5,TRBJ2-1,TGTGCCAGCTGGTCCGCGGGAAAATACAATGAGCAGTTCTTC,CASWSAGKYNEQFF
15,.,.,TRBV6-6,TRBJ1-1,TGTGCCAGCAGTTACCCCTCGGGGGTGAACACTGAAGCTTTCTTT,CASSYPSGVNTEAFF
14,.,.,TRBV7-9,TRBJ2-1,TGTGCCAGCAGCTTAGACAGGGTATACAATGAGCAGTTCTTC,CASSLDRVYNEQFF
14,few,TRBD1,TRBV29-1,TRBJ1-2,TGCAGCGTGCCCGTACAGGGGTCAGAGCAGGGCTACACCTTC,CSVPVQGSEQGYTF
12,.,TRBD1,TRBV5-1,TRBJ2-5,TGCGCCAGCAGCAGGGACAGGGAGACCCAGTACTTC,CASSRDRETQYF
13,.,TRBD1,TRBV6-5,TRBJ2-7,TGTGCCAGCAGGCCCGACAGGGGCCACGAGCAGTACTTC,CASRPDRGHEQYF
17,.,TRBD1,TRBV25-1,TRBJ2-1,TGTGCCAGCAGTGACCCCTACGGACAGGCTATCAAGGATGAGCAGTTCTTC,CASSDPYGQAIKDEQFF
13,.,TRBD1,TRBV2,TRBJ1-2,TGTGCCAGCGGGGGACAGAAAGTCTATGGCTACACCTTC,CASGGQKVYGYTF
14,.,.,TRBV18,TRBJ2-1,TGTGCCAGCTCACCACCCGCGGAGTACAATGAGCAGTTCTTC,CASSPPAEYNEQFF
16,once,TRBD2,TRBV7-9,TRBJ2-1,TGTGCCAGCAGCTCAGGACTAGCGGGGCGGCTGGATGAGCAGTTCTTC,CASSSGLAGRLDEQFF
16,.,.,TRBV7-2,TRBJ2-2,TGTGCCAGCAGCTTAGGTCATCGGGATATTACCGGGGAGCTGTTTTTT,CASSLGHRDITGELFF
16,.,.,TRBV3-1/TRBV3-2,TRBJ1-1,TGTGCCAGCAGCCCTCTGGGGGAGGGCTTGGGCACTGAAGCTTTCTTT,CASSPLGEGLGTEAFF
13,few,.,TRBV5-1,TRBJ1-2,TGCGCCAGCAGCTTGGCAGGCAGGGATGACTACACCTTC,CASSLAGRDDYTF
12,.,.,TRBV12-3/TRBV12-4,TRBJ1-2,TGTGCCACTAGCCTCGCGGGAAGGGGCTACACCTTC,CATSLAGRGYTF